Sequencing of this T cell receptor (beta chain) was carried out in a study of OX40 agonist ivuxolimab in advanced cancers. In the study overall: Hepatocellular carcinoma, melanoma, renal cell or head and neck cancer was diagnosed in the dose-escalation patients.

As for this clone: The antigen remains undetermined. At one end the junction does not follow the germline gene, possibly because of a read error. Distinct nucleotide sequences in the sample also encode this CDR3.

General study findings and limits: At doses 0.1 to 3.0 mg/kg, CD4+ and CD8+ clones expanded. Low levels of normalized T-cell clonal expansion also appeared in some nonresponders.

The protocol was immunoSEQ multiplex PCR, while the TCRdb copy is restricted to in-frame clones and leaves out a portion. The table has around 150,000 clones, roughly 91% seen once. Germline CDR1 and CDR2: LNHDA and SQIVND (reference sequence). The length of the CDR3 is 17 residues. The V call is TRBV19, the J call TRBJ1-5; D uncertain. The specimen was CD4+ or CD8+ T cells sorted from blood, collected in a trial of the OX40 agonist ivuxolimab. The TCR sequence derives from an adult with an advanced solid tumor such as melanoma, head and neck, liver or kidney cancer. CDR3 sequence: CASSIDLTAWSNQPQHF. The CDR3 region has the DNA TGTGCCAGTAGTATAGATCTTACAGCCTGGAGCAATCAGCCTCAGCATTTT.